This T cell receptor (beta chain) was recovered during a study of blood T cell repertoires in COVID-19. Study in general: From the United States, Italy and Spain came samples of acute and convalescent COVID-19. The cDNA or gDNA used as material had been derived from T cells, B-cell-depleted T cells, or PBMCs.

In the original processing: Amplification of reference gene primers was used by the study to estimate nucleated cell counts. TCRdb's copy holds only in-frame clones and misses some; the assay was immunoSEQ multiplex PCR. V, J and clone size reflect that table, while D and trimming were determined from the DNA. The data show tens of thousands of clones, around 79% seen once. Between the trimmed V and J ends, which lost 7 bases and 5 bases, there was a span of 9 bases. The CDR3 has 13 residues. The source of this sequence is a human donor with active or convalescent COVID-19. The donor label of this sample is uncertain. This chain joins TRBV12-3 or TRBV12-4 and TRBJ1-6, with D maybe TRBD1 (6 bases). The sample was peripheral blood. In DNA form, the CDR3 reads TGTGCCAGCACTCGGACAGATAATTCACCCCTCCACTTT. Translating it yields CASTRTDNSPLHF.